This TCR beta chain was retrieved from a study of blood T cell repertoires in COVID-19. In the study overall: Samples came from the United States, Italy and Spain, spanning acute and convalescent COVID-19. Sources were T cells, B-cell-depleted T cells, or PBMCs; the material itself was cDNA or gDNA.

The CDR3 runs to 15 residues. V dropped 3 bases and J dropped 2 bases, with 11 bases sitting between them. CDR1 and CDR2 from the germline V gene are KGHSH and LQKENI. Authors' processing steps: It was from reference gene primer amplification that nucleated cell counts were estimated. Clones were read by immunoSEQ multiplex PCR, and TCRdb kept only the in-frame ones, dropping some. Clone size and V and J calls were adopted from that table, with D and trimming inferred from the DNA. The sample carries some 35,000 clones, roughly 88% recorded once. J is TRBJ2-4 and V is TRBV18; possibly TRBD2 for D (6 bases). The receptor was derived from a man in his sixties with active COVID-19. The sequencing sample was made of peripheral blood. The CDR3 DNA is TGTGCCAGCTCACCCCTACGGGAGTCCAAAAACATTCAGTACTTC. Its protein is CASSPLRESKNIQYF.